This TCR beta chain is from a study of cytomegalovirus exposure and HLA in healthy donors. Sequencing was performed with immunoSEQ multiplex PCR; in TCRdb, only in-frame clones are kept and a portion is missing. The sample includes hundreds of thousands of clones, 80% to 90% of them seen just once. This CDR3 is built from 15 residues. Between the trimmed V and J ends, which lost 0 bases and 1 base, there was a span of 10 bases. Germline V gene lookup returns CDR1 SGHRS and CDR2 YFSETQ. The donors were members of the validation cohort comprising about 130 subjects, separate from the roughly 650-subject first cohort. As to this clone: Other DNA variants within this sample encode the same CDR3.

The chain joins TRBV5-1 to TRBJ1-1; a weak D match, TRBD1 (5 bases). Source material: PBMCs. The TCR comes from a woman under 30 in good health and CMV-seropositive. CDR3 DNA sequence: TGCGCCAGCAGCTTGGTCGGGCAGGGGAACACTGAAGCTTTCTTT. Encoded protein: CASSLVGQGNTEAFF.